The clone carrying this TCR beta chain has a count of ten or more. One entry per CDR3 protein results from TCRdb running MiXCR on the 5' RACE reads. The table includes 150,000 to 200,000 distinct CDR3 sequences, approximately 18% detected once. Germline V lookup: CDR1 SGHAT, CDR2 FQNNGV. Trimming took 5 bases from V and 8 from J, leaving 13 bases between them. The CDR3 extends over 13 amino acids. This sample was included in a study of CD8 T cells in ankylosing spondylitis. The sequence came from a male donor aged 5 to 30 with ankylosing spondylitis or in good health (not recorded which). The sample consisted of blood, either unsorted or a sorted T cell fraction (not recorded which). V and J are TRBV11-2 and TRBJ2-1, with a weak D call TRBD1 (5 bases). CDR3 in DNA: TGTGCCAGCAGCGCCCCAGGGCACGATGAGCAGTTCTTC. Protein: CASSAPGHDEQFF.